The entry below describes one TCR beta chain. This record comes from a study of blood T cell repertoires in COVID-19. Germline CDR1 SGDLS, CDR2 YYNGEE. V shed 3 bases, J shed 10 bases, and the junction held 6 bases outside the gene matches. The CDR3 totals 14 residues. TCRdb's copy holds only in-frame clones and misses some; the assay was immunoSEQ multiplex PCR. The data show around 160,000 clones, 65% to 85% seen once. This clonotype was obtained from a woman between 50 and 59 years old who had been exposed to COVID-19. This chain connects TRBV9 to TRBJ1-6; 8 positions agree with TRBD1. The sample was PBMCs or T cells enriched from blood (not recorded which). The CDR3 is CASSAGTGGSPLHF. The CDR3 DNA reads TGTGCCAGCAGCGCCGGCACAGGGGGATCACCCCTCCACTTT.